What follows describes a single T cell receptor (beta chain). The data derive from a study of CD8 T cells in Susac syndrome. The CDR3 is made up of 14 amino acids. Germline V gene lookup returns CDR1 GTSNPN and CDR2 SVGIG (reference sequence). V lost 4 bases to trimming and J lost 7 bases, with 14 bases between them. TCR beta sequencing covered blood CD8+ and CD4+ T cells. A quantity of about 0.45 to 1 ug RNA underwent reverse transcription using random hexamers. A single record per CDR3 protein comes from TCRdb applying MiXCR to the immunoSEQ multiplex PCR reads. The top ten hold 0.1% of the sample, which has roughly 190,000 distinct CDR3 sequences, about 94% seen once.

Sequencing used CD4+ T cells from PBMCs. The rearrangement links TRBV30 to TRBJ1-6; D may be TRBD1 (5 bases). The source of this sequence is a human donor in good health. The CDR3 sequence is CAWNSAGQNSPLHF. The CDR3 DNA reads as TGTGCCTGGAACTCGGCAGGGCAAAATTCACCCCTCCACTTT. Full variable domain (remainder filled in from reference TRBV30 and TRBJ1-6): SQTIHQWPATLVQPVGSPLSLECTVEGTSNPNLYWYRQAAGRGLQLLFYSVGIGQISSEVPQNLSASRPQDRQFILSSKKLLLSDSGFYLCAWNSAGQNSPLHFGNGTRLTVT.